This T cell receptor beta chain was recorded in a study of blood T cell repertoires in COVID-19. As originally analysed: Amplification of reference gene primers was used by the study to estimate nucleated cell counts. Method: immunoSEQ multiplex PCR; TCRdb's copy keeps in-frame clones and lacks some. V and J calls and clone size are copied from that table; D and trimming were computed from the DNA. The profile shows more than 200,000 clones, 80% of them singletons. V gave up 6 bases and J gave up 1 base; unmatched junction bases: 5. The CDR3 extends over 14 amino acids. Germline values: CDR1 ENHRY, CDR2 SYGVKD.

The sequence came from a man younger than 45 with acute COVID-19. Sequenced material: PBMCs or T cells enriched from blood (not recorded which). The chain uses TRBV10-3 and TRBJ2-7; TRBD2 matches 8 bases. The CDR3 spells CAIRPSGRSYEQYF. As DNA, the CDR3 is TGTGCCATCAGGCCCAGCGGGAGATCCTACGAGCAGTACTTC.